This TCR beta chain is from a study of cytomegalovirus exposure and HLA in healthy donors. Healthy people donating bone marrow made up the donors. Trimming at V came to 5 bases and at J to 4 bases, leaving 5 bases not matched to a gene. The V gene's germline CDR1 is SGHTA and CDR2 FQGNSA. This CDR3 comprises 13 residues. Primers included in the PCR were 60 Vbeta and 13 Jbeta primers. Only in-frame clones appear in the TCRdb table, and some are missing; sequencing was by immunoSEQ multiplex PCR. This repertoire shows fewer than 130,000 clones, more than 65% found once; its top ten account for around an eighth. General study findings and limits: TCR beta V segments were, for the most part, productive about 87% or about 30% of the time in an earlier analysis. TCR beta V- and J-gene trimming, according to a later analysis, was linked to a missense DCLRE1C variant.

Points on this clone: Its antigen is as yet unknown. Distinct nucleotide sequences in the sample also encode this CDR3.

This chain links TRBV7-2 with TRBJ2-7; 7 bases agree with TRBD1. Sequencing input: PBMCs. This TCR came from a man younger than 45 in good health and CMV-seropositive. This CDR3 reads CASSLGTAYEQYF. CDR3 bases: TGTGCCAGCAGCCTCGGGACAGCGTACGAGCAGTACTTC.